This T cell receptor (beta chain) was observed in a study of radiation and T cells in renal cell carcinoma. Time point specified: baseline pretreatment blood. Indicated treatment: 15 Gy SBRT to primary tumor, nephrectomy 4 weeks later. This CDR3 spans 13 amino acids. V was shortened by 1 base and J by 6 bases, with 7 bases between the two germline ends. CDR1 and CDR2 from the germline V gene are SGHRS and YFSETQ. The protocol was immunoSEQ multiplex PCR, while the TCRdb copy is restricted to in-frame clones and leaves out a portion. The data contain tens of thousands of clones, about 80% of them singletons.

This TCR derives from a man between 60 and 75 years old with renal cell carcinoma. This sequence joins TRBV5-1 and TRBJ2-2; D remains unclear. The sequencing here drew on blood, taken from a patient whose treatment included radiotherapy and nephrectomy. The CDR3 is CASSLSRAGELFF. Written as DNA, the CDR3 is TGCGCCAGCAGCTTGAGTAGAGCCGGGGAGCTGTTTTTT. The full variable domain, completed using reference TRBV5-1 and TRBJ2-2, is KAGVTQTPRYLIKTRGQQVTLSCSPISGHRSVSWYQQTPGQGLQFLFEYFSETQRNKGNFPGRFSGRQFSNSRSEMNVSTLELGDSALYLCASSLSRAGELFFGEGSRLTVL.